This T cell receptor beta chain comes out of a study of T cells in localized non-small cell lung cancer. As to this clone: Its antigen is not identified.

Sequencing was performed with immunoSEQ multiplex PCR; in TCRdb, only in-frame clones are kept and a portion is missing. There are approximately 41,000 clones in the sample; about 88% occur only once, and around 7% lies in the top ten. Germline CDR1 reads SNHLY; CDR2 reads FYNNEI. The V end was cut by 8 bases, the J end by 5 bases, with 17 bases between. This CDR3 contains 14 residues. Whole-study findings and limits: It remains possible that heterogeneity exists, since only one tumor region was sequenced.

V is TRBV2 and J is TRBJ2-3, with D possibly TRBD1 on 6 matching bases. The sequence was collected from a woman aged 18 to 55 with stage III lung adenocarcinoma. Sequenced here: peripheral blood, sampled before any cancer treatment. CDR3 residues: CASCFWEQGDTQYF. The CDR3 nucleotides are TGTGCCAGCTGTTTTTGGGAACAGGGAGATACGCAGTATTTT.